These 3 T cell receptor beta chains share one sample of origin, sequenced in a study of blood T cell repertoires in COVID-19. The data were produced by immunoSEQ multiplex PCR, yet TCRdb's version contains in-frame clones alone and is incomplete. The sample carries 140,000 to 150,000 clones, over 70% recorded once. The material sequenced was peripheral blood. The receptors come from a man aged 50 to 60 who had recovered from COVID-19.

CDR3 region: CASSRTGTEQYF. The CDR3 nucleotides read TGTGCCAGCAGCCGGACAGGGACCGAGCAGTACTTC. The chain couples TRBV3-1 (or the pseudogene TRBV3-2) to TRBJ2-7, with 8 bases that match TRBD1. With 4 bases clipped from V and 6 bases from J, the junction kept 2 bases outside the gene matches. The length of the CDR3 is 12 residues. Germline V lookup: CDR1 LGHDT, CDR2 YNNKEL (reference sequence).

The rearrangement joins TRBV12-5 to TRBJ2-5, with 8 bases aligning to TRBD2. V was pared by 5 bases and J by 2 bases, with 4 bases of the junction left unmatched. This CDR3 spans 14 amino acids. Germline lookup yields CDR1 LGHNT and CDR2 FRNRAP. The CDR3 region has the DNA TGTGCTAGTGGTCTTAGCGGGGTACAAGAGACCCAGTACTTC. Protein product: CASGLSGVQETQYF.

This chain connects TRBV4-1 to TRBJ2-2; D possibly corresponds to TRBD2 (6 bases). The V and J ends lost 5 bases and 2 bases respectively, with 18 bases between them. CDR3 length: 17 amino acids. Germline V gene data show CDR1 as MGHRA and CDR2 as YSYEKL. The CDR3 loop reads CASSSGGGLTNTGELFF. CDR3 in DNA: TGCGCCAGCAGCTCTGGTGGCGGACTAACAAACACCGGGGAGCTGTTTTTT.